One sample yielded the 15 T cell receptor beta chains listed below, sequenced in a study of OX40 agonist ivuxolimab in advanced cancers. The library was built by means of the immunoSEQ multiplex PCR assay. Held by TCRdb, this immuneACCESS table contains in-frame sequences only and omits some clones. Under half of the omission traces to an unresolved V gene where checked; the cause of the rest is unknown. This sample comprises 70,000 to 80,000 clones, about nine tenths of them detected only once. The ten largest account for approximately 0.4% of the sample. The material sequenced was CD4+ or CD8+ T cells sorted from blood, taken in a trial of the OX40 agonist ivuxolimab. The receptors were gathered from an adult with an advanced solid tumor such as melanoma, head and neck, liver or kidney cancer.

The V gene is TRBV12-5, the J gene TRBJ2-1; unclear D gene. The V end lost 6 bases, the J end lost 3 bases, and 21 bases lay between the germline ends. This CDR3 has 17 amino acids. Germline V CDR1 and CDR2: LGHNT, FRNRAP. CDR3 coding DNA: TGTGCTAGTGGCCGAACCGCGACCCAAACGAGCTACAATGAGCAGTTCTTC. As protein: CASGRTATQTSYNEQFF.

The CDR3 DNA sequence: TGTGCCAGCAGTTTCGGGACAGGGAGCTACGAGCAGTACTTC. It translates to CASSFGTGSYEQYF. The genes are TRBV27 and TRBJ2-7; 9 nucleotides line up with TRBD1. Germline CDR1 and CDR2: MNHEY and SMNVEV (reference sequence). The CDR3 loop spans 14 amino acids. Germline trimming cut 3 bases from V and 3 bases from J; bases unmatched to any gene: 3.

The CDR3 loop reads CASSLAGTGAYEQYF. The CDR3, as DNA: TGCGCCAGCAGCTTGGCCGGGACTGGTGCGTACGAGCAGTACTTC. The chain links TRBV5-1 to TRBJ2-7; a weak D match, TRBD2 (6 bases). Deletions cut 0 bases from V and 4 bases from J, with 14 bases between. Per the germline V gene, CDR1 is SGHRS and CDR2 is YFSETQ. The CDR3 contains 15 residues.

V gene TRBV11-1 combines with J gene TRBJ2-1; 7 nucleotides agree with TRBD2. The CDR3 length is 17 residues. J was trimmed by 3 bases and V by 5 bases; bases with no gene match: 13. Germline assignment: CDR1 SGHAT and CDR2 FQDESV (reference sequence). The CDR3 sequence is CASSPSPGGSIYNEQFF. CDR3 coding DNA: TGTGCCAGCAGCCCCTCCCCGGGCGGGAGCATCTACAATGAGCAGTTCTTC.

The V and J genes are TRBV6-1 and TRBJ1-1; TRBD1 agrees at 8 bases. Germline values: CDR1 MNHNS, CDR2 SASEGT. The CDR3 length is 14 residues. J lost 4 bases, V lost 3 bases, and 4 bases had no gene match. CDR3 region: CASSEGQARTEAFF. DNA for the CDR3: TGTGCCAGCAGTGAGGGACAGGCGCGCACTGAAGCTTTCTTT.

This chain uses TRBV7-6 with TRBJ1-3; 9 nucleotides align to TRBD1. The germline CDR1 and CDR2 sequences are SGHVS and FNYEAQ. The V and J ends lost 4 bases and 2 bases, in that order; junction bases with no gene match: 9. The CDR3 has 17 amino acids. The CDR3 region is CASSSTSGQGPGNTIYF. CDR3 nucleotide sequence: TGTGCCAGCAGCTCTACTTCGGGACAGGGACCTGGAAACACCATATATTTT. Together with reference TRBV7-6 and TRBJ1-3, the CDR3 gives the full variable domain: GAGVSQSPRYKVTKRGQDVALRCDPISGHVSLYWYRQALGQGPEFLTYFNYEAQQDKSGLPNDRFSAERPEGSISTLTIQRTEQRDSAMYRCASSSTSGQGPGNTIYFGEGSWLTVV.

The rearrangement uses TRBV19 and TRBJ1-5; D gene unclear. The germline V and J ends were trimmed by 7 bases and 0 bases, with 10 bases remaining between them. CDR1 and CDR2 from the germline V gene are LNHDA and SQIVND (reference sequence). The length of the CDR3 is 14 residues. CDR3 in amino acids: CASTPKHSNQPQHF. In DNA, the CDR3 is TGTGCCAGTACCCCCAAACATAGCAATCAGCCCCAGCATTTT.

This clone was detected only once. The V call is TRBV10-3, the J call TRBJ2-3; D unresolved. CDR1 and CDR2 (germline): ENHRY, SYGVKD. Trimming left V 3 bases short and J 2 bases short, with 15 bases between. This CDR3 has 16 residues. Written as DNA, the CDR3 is TGTGCCATCAGTGACGTCCCTAAGACATACACAGATACGCAGTATTTT. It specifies CAISDVPKTYTDTQYF.

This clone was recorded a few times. The CDR3 nucleotides read TGTGCCAGCAGGCTTGCCGGGGGGGCGCAGAACGAGCAGTACTTC. Amino acid sequence: CASRLAGGAQNEQYF. The V and J genes are TRBV6-5 and TRBJ2-7; 8 bases map to TRBD2. The CDR3 consists of 15 residues. Trimming cost V 6 bases and J 5 bases; bases outside gene matches: 12. Per germline, CDR1 MNHEY and CDR2 SVGAGI.

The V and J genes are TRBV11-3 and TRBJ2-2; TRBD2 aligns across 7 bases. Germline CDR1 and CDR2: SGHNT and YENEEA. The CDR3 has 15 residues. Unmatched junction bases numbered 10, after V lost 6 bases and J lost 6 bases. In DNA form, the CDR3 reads TGTGCCAGCAGTATGGCGGCGGGAGTCTCCGGGGAGCTGTTTTTT. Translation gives CASSMAAGVSGELFF.

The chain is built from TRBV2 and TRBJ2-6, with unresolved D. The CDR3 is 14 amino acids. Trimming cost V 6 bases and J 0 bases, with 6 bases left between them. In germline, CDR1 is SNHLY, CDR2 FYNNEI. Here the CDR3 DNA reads TGTGCCAGCAGGGAATTCTCTGGGGCCAACGTCCTGACTTTC. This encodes CASREFSGANVLTF.

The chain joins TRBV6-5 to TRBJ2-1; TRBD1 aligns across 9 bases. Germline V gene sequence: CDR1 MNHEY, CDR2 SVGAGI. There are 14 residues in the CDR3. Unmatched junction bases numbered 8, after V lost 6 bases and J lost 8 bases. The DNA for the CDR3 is TGTGCCAGCAGACAGGGGGCGCTTTACCATGAGCAGTTCTTC. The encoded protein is CASRQGALYHEQFF.

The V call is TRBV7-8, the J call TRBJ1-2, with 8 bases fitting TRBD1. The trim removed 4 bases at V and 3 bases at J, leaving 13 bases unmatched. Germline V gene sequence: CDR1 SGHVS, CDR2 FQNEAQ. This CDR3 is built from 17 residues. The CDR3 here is CASSSLRRPGQDYGYTF. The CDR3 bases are TGTGCCAGCAGCTCACTAAGGAGACCGGGACAGGACTATGGCTACACCTTC.

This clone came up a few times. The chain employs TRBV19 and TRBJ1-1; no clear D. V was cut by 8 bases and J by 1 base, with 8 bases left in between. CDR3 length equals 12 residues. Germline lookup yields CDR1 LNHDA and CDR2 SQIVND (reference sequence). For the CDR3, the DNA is TGTGCCAGTCACAACAGGAACACTGAAGCTTTCTTT. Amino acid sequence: CASHNRNTEAFF.

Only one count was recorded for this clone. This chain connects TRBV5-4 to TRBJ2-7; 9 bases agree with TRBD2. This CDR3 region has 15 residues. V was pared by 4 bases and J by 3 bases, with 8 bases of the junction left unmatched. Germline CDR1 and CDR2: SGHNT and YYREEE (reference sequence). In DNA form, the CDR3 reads TGTGCCAGCAGCATCGGGGGTAGCGGGAGCTACGAGCAGTACTTC. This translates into CASSIGGSGSYEQYF. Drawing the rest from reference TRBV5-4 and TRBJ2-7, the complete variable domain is ETGVTQSPTHLIKTRGQQVTLRCSSQSGHNTVSWYQQALGQGPQFIFQYYREEENGRGNFPPRFSGLQFPNYSSELNVNALELDDSALYLCASSIGGSGSYEQYFGPGTRLTVT.